The rows below give T cell receptor beta chains drawn from one sample of a study of T-cell memory formation after mild COVID-19. Using its own MiXCR run on the 5' RACE reads, TCRdb lists one record per CDR3 protein. This table holds over 95,000 distinct CDR3 sequences, approximately 21% found once. Sequencing was done on a sample of PBMCs or a T cell subset sorted from them (not recorded which). The source is a young man who had mild COVID-19 (a few samples of this study predate the infection). Cell type and time point are not known. Each CDR3 is given with its conserved first and last residue. The D gene is left open where the match is weak. The size entry is marked missing in some rows and otherwise reads once, few, many or a size class.

V	size	J	D	CDR3	DNA
TRBV7-2	NA	TRBJ2-1	TRBD2	CASASPERGLLFEQFF	TGTGCCAGCGCGTCGCCTGAGCGGGGGCTCCTATTTGAGCAGTTCTTC
TRBV11-1	NA	TRBJ2-2	NA	CASSSITGMGELFF	TGTGCCAGCAGCTCCATAACAGGGATGGGGGAGCTGTTTTTT
TRBV24-1	NA	TRBJ1-5	NA	CATSESGQPQHF	TGTGCCACCAGTGAAAGCGGGCAGCCCCAGCATTTT
TRBV3-1	NA	TRBJ2-5	NA	CASSQEWRDQETQYF	TGTGCCAGCAGCCAAGAATGGCGGGACCAAGAGACCCAGTACTTC
TRBV12-3/TRBV12-4	once	TRBJ1-1	NA	CASSRSESTEAFF	TGTGCCAGCAGTCGGAGTGAGAGCACTGAAGCTTTCTTT
TRBV12-3/TRBV12-4	NA	TRBJ1-1	NA	CASSFPTGQVNTEAFF	TGTGCCAGCAGCTTCCCAACGGGGCAGGTGAACACTGAAGCTTTCTTT
TRBV5-1	few	TRBJ2-7	NA	CASSLDTPGPGLYEQYF	TGCGCCAGCAGCTTGGATACCCCTGGTCCTGGTCTCTACGAGCAGTACTTC
TRBV6-5	few	TRBJ2-5	NA	CASSPTEVGGQETQYF	TGTGCCAGCAGTCCCACTGAAGTGGGGGGGCAGGAGACCCAGTACTTC
TRBV7-8	NA	TRBJ2-5	TRBD1	CASSPGTEVVETQYF	TGTGCCAGCAGCCCAGGGACAGAGGTGGTGGAGACCCAGTACTTC
TRBV24-1	NA	TRBJ2-1	NA	CATSDLGRDHNEQFF	TGTGCCACCAGTGATTTGGGGCGGGACCACAATGAGCAGTTCTTC
TRBV20-1	once	TRBJ2-5	NA	CSAFTREGPIQETQYF	TGCAGTGCCTTCACGAGGGAAGGGCCTATCCAAGAGACCCAGTACTTC
TRBV27	NA	TRBJ2-3	NA	CASSEPGLQYF	TGTGCCAGCAGTGAACCGGGACTTCAGTATTTT
TRBV6-2/TRBV6-3	NA	TRBJ2-1	NA	CASSRPAEWFF	TGTGCCAGCAGTCGTCCAGCGGAATGGTTCTTC
TRBV12-3/TRBV12-4	NA	TRBJ2-1	NA	CASSAPSYNEQFF	TGTGCCAGCAGTGCCCCATCCTACAATGAGCAGTTCTTC
TRBV2	many	TRBJ2-3	TRBD2	CASFTSGASTDTQYF	TGTGCCAGCTTTACTAGCGGGGCCAGCACAGATACGCAGTATTTT
TRBV24-1	few	TRBJ2-3	NA	CATSDLRGGTDTQYF	TGTGCCACCAGTGATTTAAGGGGAGGCACAGATACGCAGTATTTT
TRBV9	few	TRBJ1-4	TRBD1	CASSVDRGEKLFF	TGTGCCAGCAGCGTGGACAGGGGGGAAAAACTGTTTTTT